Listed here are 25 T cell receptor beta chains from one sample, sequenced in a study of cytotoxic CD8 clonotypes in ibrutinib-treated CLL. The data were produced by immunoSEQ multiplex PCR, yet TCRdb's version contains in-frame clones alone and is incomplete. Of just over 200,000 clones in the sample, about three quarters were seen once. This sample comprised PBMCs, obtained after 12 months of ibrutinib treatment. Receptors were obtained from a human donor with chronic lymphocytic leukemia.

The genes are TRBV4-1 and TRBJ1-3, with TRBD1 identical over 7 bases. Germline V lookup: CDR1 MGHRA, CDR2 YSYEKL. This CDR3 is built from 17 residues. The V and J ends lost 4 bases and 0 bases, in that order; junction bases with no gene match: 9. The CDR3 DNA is TGCGCCAGCAGCCCCCCAGGGACAGCAAGCTCTGGAAACACCATATATTTT. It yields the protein CASSPPGTASSGNTIYF.

The CDR3 DNA is TGTGCCAGCAGTCCCGGGACAGGGGTCGGCACAGATACGCAGTATTTT. Amino acids: CASSPGTGVGTDTQYF. The genes are TRBV11-2 and TRBJ2-3; 10 positions agree with TRBD1. The germline V gene encodes CDR1 SGHAT and CDR2 FQNNGV. The CDR3 extends over 16 amino acids. With V trimmed by 6 bases and J by 1 base, 7 bases remained unmatched.

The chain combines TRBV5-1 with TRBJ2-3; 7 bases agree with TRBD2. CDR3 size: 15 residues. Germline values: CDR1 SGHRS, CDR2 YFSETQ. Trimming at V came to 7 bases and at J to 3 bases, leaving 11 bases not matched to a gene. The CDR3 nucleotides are TGCGCCAGCCGCCGGCTTGGGGGGGATACAGATACGCAGTATTTT. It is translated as CASRRLGGDTDTQYF.

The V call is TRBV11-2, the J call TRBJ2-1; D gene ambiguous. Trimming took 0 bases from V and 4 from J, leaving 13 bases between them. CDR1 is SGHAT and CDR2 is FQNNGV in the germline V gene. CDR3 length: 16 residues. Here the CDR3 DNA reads TGTGCCAGCAGCTTAGATGCCAAGAATTTATACAATGAGCAGTTCTTC. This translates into CASSLDAKNLYNEQFF.

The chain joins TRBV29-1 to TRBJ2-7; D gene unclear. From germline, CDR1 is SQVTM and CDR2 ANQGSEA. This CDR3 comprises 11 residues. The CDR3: CSIGDSYEQYF. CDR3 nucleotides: TGCAGTATCGGTGACTCCTACGAGCAGTACTTC.

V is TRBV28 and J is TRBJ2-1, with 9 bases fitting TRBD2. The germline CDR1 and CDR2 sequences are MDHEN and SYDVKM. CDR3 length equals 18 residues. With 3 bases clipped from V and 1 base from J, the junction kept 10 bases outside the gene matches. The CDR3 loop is CASSLSLRLAGSYNEQFF. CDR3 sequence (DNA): TGTGCCAGCAGTTTGAGTCTCCGGCTAGCGGGGTCCTACAATGAGCAGTTCTTC.

CDR3 coding DNA: TGTGCCTGGAGTGTACGATCGGGGAATGGCTACACCTTC. Translated, it gives CAWSVRSGNGYTF. J is TRBJ1-2 and V is TRBV30; unclear D gene. The CDR3 covers 13 residues. Deletions cut 0 bases from V and 6 bases from J, with 11 bases between. CDR1 GTSNPN and CDR2 SVGIG come from the germline V gene (reference sequence).

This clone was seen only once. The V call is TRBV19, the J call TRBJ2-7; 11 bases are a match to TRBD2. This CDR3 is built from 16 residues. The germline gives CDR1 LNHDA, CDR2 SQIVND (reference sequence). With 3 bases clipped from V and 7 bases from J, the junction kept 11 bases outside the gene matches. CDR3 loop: CASSIRSTSGRWEQYF. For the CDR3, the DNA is TGTGCCAGTAGTATTAGGTCCACTAGCGGGAGATGGGAGCAGTACTTC.

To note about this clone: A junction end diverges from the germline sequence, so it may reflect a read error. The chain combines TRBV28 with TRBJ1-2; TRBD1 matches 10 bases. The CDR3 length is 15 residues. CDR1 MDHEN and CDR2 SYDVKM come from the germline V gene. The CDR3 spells CASSQTGTGVKIPIF. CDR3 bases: TGTGCCAGCAGTCAAACCGGGACAGGGGTTAAGATTCCCATTTTC.

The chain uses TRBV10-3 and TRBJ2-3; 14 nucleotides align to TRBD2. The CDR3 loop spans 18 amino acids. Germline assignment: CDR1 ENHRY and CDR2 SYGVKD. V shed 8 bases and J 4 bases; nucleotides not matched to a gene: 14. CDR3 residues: CAISPGLAGVGRPDTQYF. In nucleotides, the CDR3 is TGTGCCATCTCCCCGGGACTAGCGGGAGTTGGCCGCCCAGATACGCAGTATTTT.

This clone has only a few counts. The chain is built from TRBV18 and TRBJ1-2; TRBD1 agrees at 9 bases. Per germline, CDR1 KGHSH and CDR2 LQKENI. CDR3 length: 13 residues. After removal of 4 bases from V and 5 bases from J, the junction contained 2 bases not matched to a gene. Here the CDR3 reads CASSLQGAYGYTF. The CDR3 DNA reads TGTGCCAGCTCACTACAGGGGGCTTATGGCTACACCTTC.

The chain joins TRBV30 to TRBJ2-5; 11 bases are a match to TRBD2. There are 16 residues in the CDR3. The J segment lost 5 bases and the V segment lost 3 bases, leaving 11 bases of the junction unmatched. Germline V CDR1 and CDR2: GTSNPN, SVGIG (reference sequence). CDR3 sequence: CAWRPKPGLAAETQYF. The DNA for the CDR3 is TGTGCCTGGAGGCCTAAACCGGGACTAGCGGCCGAGACCCAGTACTTC.

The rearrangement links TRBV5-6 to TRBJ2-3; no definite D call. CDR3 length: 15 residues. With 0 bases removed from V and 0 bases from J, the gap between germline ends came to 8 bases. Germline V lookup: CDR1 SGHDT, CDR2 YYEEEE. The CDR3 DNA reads TGTGCCAGCAGCTTGGTCTGGATAAGCACAGATACGCAGTATTTT. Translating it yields CASSLVWISTDTQYF.

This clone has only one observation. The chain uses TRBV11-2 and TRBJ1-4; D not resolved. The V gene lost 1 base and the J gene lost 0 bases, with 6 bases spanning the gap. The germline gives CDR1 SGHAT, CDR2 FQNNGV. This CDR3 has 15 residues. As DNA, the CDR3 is TGTGCCAGCAGCTTAGGGCAGACAACTAATGAAAAACTGTTTTTT. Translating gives CASSLGQTTNEKLFF.

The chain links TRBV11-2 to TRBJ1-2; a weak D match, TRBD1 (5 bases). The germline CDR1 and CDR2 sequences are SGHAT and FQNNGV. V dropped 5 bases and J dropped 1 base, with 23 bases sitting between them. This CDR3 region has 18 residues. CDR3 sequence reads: CASSRTRGGSSFNYGYTF. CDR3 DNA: TGTGCCAGCAGCCGCACTAGGGGAGGGTCCTCCTTTAACTATGGCTACACCTTC.

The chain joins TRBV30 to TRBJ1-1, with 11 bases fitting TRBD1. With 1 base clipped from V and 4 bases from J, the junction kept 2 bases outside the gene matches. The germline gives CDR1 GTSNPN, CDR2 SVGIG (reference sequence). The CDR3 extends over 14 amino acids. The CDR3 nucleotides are TGTGCCTGGAGTGGGGACAGGGGGGCCACTGAAGCTTTCTTT. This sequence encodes CAWSGDRGATEAFF.

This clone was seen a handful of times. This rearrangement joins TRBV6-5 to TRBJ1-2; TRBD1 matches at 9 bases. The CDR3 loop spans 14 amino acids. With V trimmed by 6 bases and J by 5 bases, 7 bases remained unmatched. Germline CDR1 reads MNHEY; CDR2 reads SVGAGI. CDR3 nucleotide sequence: TGTGCCAGCAGGCGCTCGGACAGGGGTTATGGCTACACCTTC. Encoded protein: CASRRSDRGYGYTF.

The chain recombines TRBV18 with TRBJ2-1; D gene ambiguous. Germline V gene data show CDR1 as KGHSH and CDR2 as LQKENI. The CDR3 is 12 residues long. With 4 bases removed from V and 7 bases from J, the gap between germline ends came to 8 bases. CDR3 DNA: TGTGCCAGCTCACAGACACGGAATGAGCAGTTCTTC. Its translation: CASSQTRNEQFF.

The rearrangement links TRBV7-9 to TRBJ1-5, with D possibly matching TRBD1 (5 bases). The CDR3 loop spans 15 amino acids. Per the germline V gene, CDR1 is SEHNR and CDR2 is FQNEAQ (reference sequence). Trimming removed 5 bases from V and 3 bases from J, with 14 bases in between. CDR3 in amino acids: CASSPSGTVNQPQHF. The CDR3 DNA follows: TGTGCCAGCAGCCCTAGTGGGACCGTCAATCAGCCCCAGCATTTT.

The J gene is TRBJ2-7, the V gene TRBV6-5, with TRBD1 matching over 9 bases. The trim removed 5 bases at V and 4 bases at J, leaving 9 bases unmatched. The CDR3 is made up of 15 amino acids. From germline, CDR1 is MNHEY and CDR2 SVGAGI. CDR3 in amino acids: CASSPGQGMMYEQYF. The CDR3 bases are TGTGCCAGCAGTCCGGGACAGGGTATGATGTACGAGCAGTACTTC.

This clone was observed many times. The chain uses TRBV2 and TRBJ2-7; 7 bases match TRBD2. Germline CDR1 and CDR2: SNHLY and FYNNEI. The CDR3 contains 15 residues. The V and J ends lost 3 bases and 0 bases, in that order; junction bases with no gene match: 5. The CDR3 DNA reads TGTGCCAGCAGTGATTGGGCTAGCGGCTCCTACGAGCAGTACTTC. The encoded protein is CASSDWASGSYEQYF.

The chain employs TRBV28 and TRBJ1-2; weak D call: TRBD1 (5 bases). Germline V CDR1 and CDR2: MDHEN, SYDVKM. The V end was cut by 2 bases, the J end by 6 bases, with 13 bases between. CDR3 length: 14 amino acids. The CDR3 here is CASSLVGGTNGYTF. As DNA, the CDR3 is TGTGCCAGCAGTTTAGTTGGGGGGACTAATGGCTACACCTTC.

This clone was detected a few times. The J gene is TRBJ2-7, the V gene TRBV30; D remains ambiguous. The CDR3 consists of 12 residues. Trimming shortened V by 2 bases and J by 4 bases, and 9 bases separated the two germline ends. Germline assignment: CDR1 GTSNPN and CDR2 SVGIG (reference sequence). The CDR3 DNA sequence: TGTGCCTGGAGTTCCCTCGGATACGAGCAGTACTTC. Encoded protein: CAWSSLGYEQYF.

The CDR3 protein is CASSPPAQTMNTEAFF. The CDR3 DNA sequence: TGTGCCAGCTCACCACCCGCACAGACCATGAACACTGAAGCTTTCTTT. The rearrangement uses TRBV18 and TRBJ1-1; no definite D call. Trimming pared 0 bases from V and 0 bases from J, leaving 11 bases between. The CDR3 totals 16 residues. Germline CDR1 reads KGHSH; CDR2 reads LQKENI.

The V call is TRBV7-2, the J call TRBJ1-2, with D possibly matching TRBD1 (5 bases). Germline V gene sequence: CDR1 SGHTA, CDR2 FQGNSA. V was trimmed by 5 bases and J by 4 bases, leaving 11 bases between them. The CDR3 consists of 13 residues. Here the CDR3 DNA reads TGTGCCAGCAGCCCGGGACCGACCTATGGCTACACCTTC. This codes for CASSPGPTYGYTF.